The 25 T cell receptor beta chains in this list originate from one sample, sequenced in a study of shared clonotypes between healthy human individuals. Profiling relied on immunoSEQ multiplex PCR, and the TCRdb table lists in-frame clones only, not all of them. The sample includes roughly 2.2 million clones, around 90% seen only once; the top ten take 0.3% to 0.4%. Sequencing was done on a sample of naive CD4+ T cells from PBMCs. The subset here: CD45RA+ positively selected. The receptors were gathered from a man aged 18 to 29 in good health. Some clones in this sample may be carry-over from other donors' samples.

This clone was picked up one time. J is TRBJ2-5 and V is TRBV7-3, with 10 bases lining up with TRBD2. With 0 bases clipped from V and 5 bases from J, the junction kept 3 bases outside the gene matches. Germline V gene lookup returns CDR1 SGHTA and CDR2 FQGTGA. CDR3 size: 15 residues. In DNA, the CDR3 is TGTGCCAGCAGCTTAACAGCGGGAGGGTTGGAGACCCAGTACTTC. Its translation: CASSLTAGGLETQYF.

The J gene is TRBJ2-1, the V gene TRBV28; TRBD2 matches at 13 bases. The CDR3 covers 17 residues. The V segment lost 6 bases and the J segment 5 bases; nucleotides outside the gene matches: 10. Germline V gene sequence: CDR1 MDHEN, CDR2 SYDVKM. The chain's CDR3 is CASRGTSGERFNNEQFF. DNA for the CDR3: TGTGCCAGCAGGGGGACTAGCGGGGAAAGGTTTAACAATGAGCAGTTCTTC.

CDR3 sequence reads: CASTSGQGLPNTEAFF. The CDR3 DNA reads TGTGCCAGTACCTCGGGACAGGGGTTACCGAACACTGAAGCTTTCTTT. The V and J genes are TRBV19 and TRBJ1-1, with 10 bases matching TRBD1. Germline loops: CDR1 LNHDA, CDR2 SQIVND (reference sequence). Trimming removed 7 bases from V and 1 base from J; junction bases left unmatched: 9. The CDR3 is 16 residues long.

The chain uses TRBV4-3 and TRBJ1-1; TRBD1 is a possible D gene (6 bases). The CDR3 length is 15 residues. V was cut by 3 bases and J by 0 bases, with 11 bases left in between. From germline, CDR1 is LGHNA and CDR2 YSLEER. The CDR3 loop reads CASSHAQGLNTEAFF. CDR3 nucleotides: TGCGCCAGCAGCCATGCACAGGGACTGAACACTGAAGCTTTCTTT.

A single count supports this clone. The CDR3 reads CASSLGASKEFF. Written as DNA, the CDR3 is TGTGCCAGCAGCTTAGGAGCTAGCAAGGAGTTCTTC. The chain uses TRBV11-2 and TRBJ2-1, with D tentatively TRBD2 (5 bases). Germline V gene data show CDR1 as SGHAT and CDR2 as FQNNGV. The CDR3 contains 12 residues. V shed 1 base and J shed 14 bases, with 12 bases lying between them.

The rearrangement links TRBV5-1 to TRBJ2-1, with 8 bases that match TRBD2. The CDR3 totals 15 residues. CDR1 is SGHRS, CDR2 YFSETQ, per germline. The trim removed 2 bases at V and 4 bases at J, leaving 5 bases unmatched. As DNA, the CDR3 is TGCGCCAGCAGCTTTGCTAGCGGGTTGTACAATGAGCAGTTCTTC. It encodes CASSFASGLYNEQFF.

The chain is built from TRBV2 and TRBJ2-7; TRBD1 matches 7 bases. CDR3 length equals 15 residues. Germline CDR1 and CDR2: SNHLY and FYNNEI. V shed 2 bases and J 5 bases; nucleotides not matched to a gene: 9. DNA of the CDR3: TGTGCCAGCAGTGAAACAGGGGCCGGTAGGAACGAGCAGTACTTC. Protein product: CASSETGAGRNEQYF.

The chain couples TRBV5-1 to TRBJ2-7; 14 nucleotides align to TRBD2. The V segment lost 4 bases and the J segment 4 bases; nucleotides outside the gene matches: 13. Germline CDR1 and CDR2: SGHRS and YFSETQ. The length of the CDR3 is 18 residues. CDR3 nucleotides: TGCGCCAGCAGCCAAGGGACTAGCGGGAGCCTCCTGAATTACGAGCAGTACTTC. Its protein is CASSQGTSGSLLNYEQYF.

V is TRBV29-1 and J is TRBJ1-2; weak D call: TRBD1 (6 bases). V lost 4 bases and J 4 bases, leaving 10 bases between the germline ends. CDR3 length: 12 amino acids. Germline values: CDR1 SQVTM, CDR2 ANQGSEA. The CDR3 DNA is TGCAGCGTTGCCAGGGGTGCCTATGGCTACACCTTC. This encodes CSVARGAYGYTF. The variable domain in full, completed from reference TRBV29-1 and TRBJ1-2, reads SAVISQKPSRDICQRGTSLTIQCQVDSQVTMMFWYRQQPGQSLTLIATANQGSEATYESGFVIDKFPISRPNLTFSTLTVSNMSPEDSSIYLCSVARGAYGYTFGSGTRLTVV.

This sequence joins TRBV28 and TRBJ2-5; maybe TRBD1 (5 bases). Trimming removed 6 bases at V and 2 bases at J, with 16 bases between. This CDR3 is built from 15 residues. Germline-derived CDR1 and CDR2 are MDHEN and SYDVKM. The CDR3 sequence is CASSPQGLPQETQYF. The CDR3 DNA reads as TGTGCCAGCAGCCCCCAGGGTTTGCCACAAGAGACCCAGTACTTC.

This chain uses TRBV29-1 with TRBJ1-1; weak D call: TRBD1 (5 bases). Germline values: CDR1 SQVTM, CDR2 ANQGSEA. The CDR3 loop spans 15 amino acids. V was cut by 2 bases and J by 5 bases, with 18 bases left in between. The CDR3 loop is CSVERRAGKGTEAFF. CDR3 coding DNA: TGCAGCGTTGAACGAAGGGCAGGGAAAGGAACTGAAGCTTTCTTT.

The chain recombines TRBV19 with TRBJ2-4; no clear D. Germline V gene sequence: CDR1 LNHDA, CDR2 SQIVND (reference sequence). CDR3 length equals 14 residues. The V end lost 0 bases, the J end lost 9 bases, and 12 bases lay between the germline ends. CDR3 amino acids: CASSIDHRVGIQYF. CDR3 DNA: TGTGCCAGTAGTATAGATCACCGTGTGGGCATTCAGTACTTC.

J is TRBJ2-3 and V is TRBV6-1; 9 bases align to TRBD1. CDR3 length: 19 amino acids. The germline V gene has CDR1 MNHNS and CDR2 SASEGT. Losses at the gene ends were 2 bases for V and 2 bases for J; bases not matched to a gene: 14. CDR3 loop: CASSESRGDRVRPTDTQYF. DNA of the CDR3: TGTGCCAGCAGTGAAAGTAGGGGGGACAGGGTTCGCCCCACAGATACGCAGTATTTT.

CDR3 in amino acids: CASSLVRNTGELFF. The CDR3 DNA reads as TGCGCCAGCAGCTTGGTGAGGAACACCGGGGAGCTGTTTTTT. The chain is built from TRBV5-1 and TRBJ2-2; the D is unclear. The CDR3 consists of 14 residues. The V gene lost 0 bases and the J gene lost 1 base, with 4 bases spanning the gap. Looked up from germline, CDR1 is SGHRS and CDR2 is YFSETQ.

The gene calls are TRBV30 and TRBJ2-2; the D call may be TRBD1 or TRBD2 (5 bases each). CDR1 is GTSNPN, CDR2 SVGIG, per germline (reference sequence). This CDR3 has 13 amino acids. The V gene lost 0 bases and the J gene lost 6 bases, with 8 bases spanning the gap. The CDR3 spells CAWSVLGAGELFF. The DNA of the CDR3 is TGTGCCTGGAGTGTACTGGGGGCCGGGGAGCTGTTTTTT.

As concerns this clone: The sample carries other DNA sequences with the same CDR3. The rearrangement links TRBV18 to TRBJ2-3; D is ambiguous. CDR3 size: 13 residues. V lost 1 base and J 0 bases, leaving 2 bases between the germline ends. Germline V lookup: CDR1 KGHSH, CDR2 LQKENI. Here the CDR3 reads CASSPLSTDTQYF. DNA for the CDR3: TGTGCCAGCTCACCACTTAGCACAGATACGCAGTATTTT.

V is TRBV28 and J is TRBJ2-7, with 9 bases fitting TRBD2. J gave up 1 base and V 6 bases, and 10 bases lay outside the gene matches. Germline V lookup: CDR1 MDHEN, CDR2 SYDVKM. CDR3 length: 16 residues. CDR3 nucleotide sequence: TGTGCCAGCAGCTCCCTTAGTAGCGGGAGTTCCTACGAGCAGTACTTC. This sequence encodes CASSSLSSGSSYEQYF.

CDR3 nucleotides: TGTGCCAGCATTTCGACTAGCGCCTCCTACGAGCAGTACTTC. Its protein is CASISTSASYEQYF. The V call is TRBV28, the J call TRBJ2-7; 8 bases fit TRBD2. The junction had 5 bases not matched to a gene; V was cut back by 7 bases and J by 0 bases. Germline V gives CDR1 MDHEN, CDR2 SYDVKM. The CDR3 contains 14 residues.

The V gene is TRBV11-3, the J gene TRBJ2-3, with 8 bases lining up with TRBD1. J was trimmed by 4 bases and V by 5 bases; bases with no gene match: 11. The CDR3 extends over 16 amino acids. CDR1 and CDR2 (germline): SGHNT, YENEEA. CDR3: CASSSFDRGVADTQYF. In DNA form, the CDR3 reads TGTGCCAGCAGCAGCTTCGACAGGGGAGTTGCAGATACGCAGTATTTT.

The CDR3 reads CASSARAGGIYNEQFF. CDR3 in DNA: TGTGCCAGCAGCGCCAGGGCGGGGGGGATCTACAATGAGCAGTTCTTC. The rearrangement links TRBV9 to TRBJ2-1; 9 positions match TRBD2. CDR3 length: 16 amino acids. Germline V gene sequence: CDR1 SGDLS, CDR2 YYNGEE. V trimming: 3 bases; J trimming: 3 bases; junction bases outside the gene matches: 7.

CDR3 amino acids: CASSLTGTGLYEQYF. The CDR3 coding sequence is TGTGCCAGCAGCTTGACCGGGACGGGACTCTACGAGCAGTACTTC. This sequence joins TRBV11-1 and TRBJ2-7, with D possibly TRBD2 on 6 matching bases. The CDR3 runs 15 residues. Germline CDR1 SGHAT, CDR2 FQDESV (reference sequence). V was clipped by 3 bases and J by 3 bases, with 15 bases between them.

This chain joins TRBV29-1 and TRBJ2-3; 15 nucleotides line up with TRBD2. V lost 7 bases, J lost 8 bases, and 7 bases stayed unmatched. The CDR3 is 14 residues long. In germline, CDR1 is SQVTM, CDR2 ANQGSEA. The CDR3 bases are TGCAGCGGGACTGGACTAGCGGGAGGGCTTACGCAGTATTTT. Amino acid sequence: CSGTGLAGGLTQYF.

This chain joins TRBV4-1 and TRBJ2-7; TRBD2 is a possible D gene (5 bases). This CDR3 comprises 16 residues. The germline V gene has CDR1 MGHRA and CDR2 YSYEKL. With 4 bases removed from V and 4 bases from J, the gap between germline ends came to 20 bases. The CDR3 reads CASSRLPEVFVYEQYF. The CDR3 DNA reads TGCGCCAGCAGCCGACTACCAGAGGTTTTCGTATACGAGCAGTACTTC.

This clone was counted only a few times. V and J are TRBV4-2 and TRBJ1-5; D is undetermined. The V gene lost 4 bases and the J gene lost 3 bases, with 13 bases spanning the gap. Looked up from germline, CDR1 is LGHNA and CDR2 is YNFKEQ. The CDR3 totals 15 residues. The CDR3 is CASSRRLQTNQPQHF. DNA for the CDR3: TGTGCCAGCAGCCGCAGGCTACAGACCAATCAGCCCCAGCATTTT.

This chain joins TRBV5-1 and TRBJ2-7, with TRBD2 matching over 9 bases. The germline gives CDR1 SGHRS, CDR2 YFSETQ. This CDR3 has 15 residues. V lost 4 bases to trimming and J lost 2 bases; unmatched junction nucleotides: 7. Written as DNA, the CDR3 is TGCGCCAGCAGCATAGGACTAGCGCAGACCTACGAGCAGTACTTC. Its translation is CASSIGLAQTYEQYF.